This is a list of T cell receptor beta chains from one sample in a study of early T cells in non-severe SARS-CoV-2 infection. Each CDR3 protein gets one entry after TCRdb re-called the 5' RACE reads with MiXCR. The sample lists almost 65,000 distinct CDR3 sequences; about 4.9% were seen once. The material sequenced was whole blood. These receptors all stem from an adult who was a healthcare worker with PCR-confirmed SARS-CoV-2 infection or an uninfected control (not recorded which). CDR3s include the opening cysteine and the closing phenylalanine or tryptophan. Each record gives: J gene, V gene, CDR3 protein.

>TRBJ2-2|TRBV7-3
CASSSRPAGQNTGELFF
>TRBJ1-2|TRBV12-3/TRBV12-4
CASSFGQNYGYTF
>TRBJ1-5|TRBV10-3
CAIGNRDQPQHF
>TRBJ2-3|TRBV5-6
CASSLSPPPGEDTQYF
>TRBJ2-1|TRBV24-1
CATSGTSGIRNEQFF
>TRBJ2-3|TRBV7-9
CASSLAEGLNTQYF
>TRBJ2-3|TRBV7-6
CASSAYSGADTQYF
>TRBJ2-3|TRBV7-3
CASAGTGGTDTQYF
>TRBJ2-5|TRBV24-1
CATSDPSLRGGQETQYF
>TRBJ1-2|TRBV2
CASSEARKGYTF